The 8 T cell receptor beta chains in this list originate from one sample, sequenced in a study of T cell responses to AZD1222 COVID-19 vaccine. The method was immunoSEQ multiplex PCR; TCRdb's version includes in-frame clones alone and lacks a portion of them. The sample records 130,000 or so clones, just over 85% being singletons. Material: peripheral blood, obtained on day 0 of AZD1222 vaccination. These receptors were collected from an adult in good health.

The J gene is TRBJ2-7, the V gene TRBV7-7; 8 bases map to TRBD2. Trimming took 2 bases from V and 0 from J; bases not matched to a gene: 3. Germline V lookup: CDR1 SSHAT, CDR2 FNYEAQ (reference sequence). There are 15 residues in the CDR3. The CDR3, as DNA: TGTGCCAGCAGCTTATTAGCGGGGAGCTCCTACGAGCAGTACTTC. Translation: CASSLLAGSSYEQYF.

In nucleotides, the CDR3 is TGTGCCAGCAGCTCGGACAGGGGAAAGACTGAAGCTTTCTTT. It yields the protein CASSSDRGKTEAFF. The chain links TRBV7-2 to TRBJ1-1; 9 bases map to TRBD1. The CDR3 has 14 residues. Losses at the gene ends were 4 bases for V and 5 bases for J; bases not matched to a gene: 5. Germline V gene sequence: CDR1 SGHTA, CDR2 FQGNSA.

The genes are TRBV6-2 or TRBV6-3 and TRBJ1-4, with unresolved D. The length of the CDR3 is 16 residues. Between the trimmed V and J ends, which lost 2 bases and 3 bases, there was a span of 13 bases. CDR1 MNHEY and CDR2 SVGEGT come from the germline V gene. In nucleotides, the CDR3 is TGTGCCAGCAGTTACGGGTTGCGATGGGCTAATGAAAAACTGTTTTTT. Translated, it gives CASSYGLRWANEKLFF.

V gene TRBV19 combines with J gene TRBJ2-7, with 9 bases identical to TRBD2. Germline assignment: CDR1 LNHDA and CDR2 SQIVND (reference sequence). The J segment lost 0 bases and the V segment lost 8 bases, leaving 5 bases of the junction unmatched. The CDR3 runs to 14 residues. The CDR3, as DNA: TGTGCCAGTCGGACTAGCGCGAGCTCCTACGAGCAGTACTTC. Its translation is CASRTSASSYEQYF.

V gene TRBV28 combines with J gene TRBJ2-7, with TRBD2 identical over 8 bases. V lost 7 bases, J lost 4 bases, and 12 bases stayed unmatched. The CDR3 has 15 residues. Germline V gene lookup returns CDR1 MDHEN and CDR2 SYDVKM. DNA of the CDR3: TGTGCCAGCACGCAGACAGCGGGAGTTTCTTACGAGCAGTACTTC. This sequence encodes CASTQTAGVSYEQYF.

The chain couples TRBV5-1 to TRBJ2-7, with 11 bases aligning to TRBD1. CDR3 length: 15 residues. V dropped 2 bases and J dropped 2; count of bases not matched to a gene: 3. Germline V lookup: CDR1 SGHRS, CDR2 YFSETQ. CDR3 loop: CASSFGTGGTYEQYF. DNA of the CDR3: TGCGCCAGCAGCTTCGGGACAGGGGGTACCTACGAGCAGTACTTC. Based on the CDR3 plus reference TRBV5-1 and TRBJ2-7, the full variable domain is KAGVTQTPRYLIKTRGQQVTLSCSPISGHRSVSWYQQTPGQGLQFLFEYFSETQRNKGNFPGRFSGRQFSNSRSEMNVSTLELGDSALYLCASSFGTGGTYEQYFGPGTRLTVT.

The chain employs TRBV18 and TRBJ2-1; D is uncertain. Germline CDR1 reads KGHSH; CDR2 reads LQKENI. The CDR3 is made up of 12 amino acids. Trimming took off 4 bases at V and 7 bases at J, with 8 bases between the two ends. The CDR3 DNA sequence: TGTGCCAGCTCACTTAATGGGAATGAGCAGTTCTTC. It codes for CASSLNGNEQFF.

This rearrangement joins TRBV3-1 (or the pseudogene TRBV3-2) to TRBJ2-5, with D possibly being TRBD1 (6 bases). Trimming took 4 bases from V and 0 from J, leaving 12 bases between them. This CDR3 contains 15 residues. CDR1 is LGHDT, CDR2 YNNKEL, per germline (reference sequence). The CDR3 DNA reads as TGTGCCAGCAGCCGACTCACAGGGAACCAAGAGACCCAGTACTTC. Translating gives CASSRLTGNQETQYF.